This T cell receptor (beta chain) was sequenced in a study of shared clonotypes between healthy human individuals. Study-wide results and caveats: The authors expected sequencing depth to affect clonotype sharing among donors. Generally, naive subsets came out with larger estimated richness than memory subsets.

The assay was immunoSEQ multiplex PCR, and TCRdb's table has in-frame clones only and misses some. The data hold roughly 1,500,000 clones, with about 98.5% observed a single time. CDR3 length: 15 residues. The V segment lost 6 bases and the J segment 4 bases; nucleotides outside the gene matches: 10. The V gene's germline CDR1 is KGHSH and CDR2 LQKENI. About this clone itself: Its antigen is still unknown.

The genes are TRBV18 and TRBJ2-7, with 9 nucleotides matching TRBD1. The clonotype comes from a young man in good health. Specimen: naive CD4+ T cells sorted from blood. Specified subset: CD45RA+ positively selected. The CDR3 DNA reads as TGTGCCAGCTCCCTCCTGGGACAGGGTCTTTACGAGCAGTACTTC. Its protein is CASSLLGQGLYEQYF.